The TCR beta chain under discussion was sequenced for a study of beta chain features in type 1 diabetes (dated by TCRdb to the late 2010s). With respect to the entire study: Patients and healthy donors did not differ in mean age, gender distribution, total cell number or subset yield. Regulatory and stem cell-like memory subsets were obtained from only 8 patients and about eight healthy donors, while naive and central memory subsets were obtained from all 30 or so donors. A total of about 100 million sorted cells were examined across all samples, and RNA yield correlated strongly with the number of cells per subset. In the study, recently diagnosed type 1 diabetes patients and matched healthy donors were compared on the TCRB repertoires of their sorted circulating CD4+ T cell subsets.

The investigation overall reported the following: PCR may preferentially amplify shorter templates, but because patient and control samples were amplified and corrected together, any resulting skew would affect both groups equally. Because cDNA rather than genomic DNA was sequenced, highly expressing activated cells could have been over-represented, although no difference in activation and CD3 levels was found between groups. At VDJ recombination sites, patients with type 1 diabetes made fewer insertions and deleted more nucleotides, a pattern implying thymic rearrangement abnormalities. Because small numbers of individuals were included in the HLA sub-analyses, any influence of HLA type on TCRB rearrangement was left unresolved. Type 1 diabetes patients showed a moderate but significant shortening of TCRB CDR3 length in all four CD4+ subsets. Naive, central memory and regulatory TCRB repertoires appeared to be more similar among patients than among healthy donors.

Including cysteine and phenylalanine, the CDR3 has 14 amino acids. Only CDR3 DNA remains: 42 bases, in frame from the first base. CDR1 SGHTA and CDR2 FQGNSA were looked up in the germline V gene. Cut back by 6 bases and 0 bases, the V and J ends lie 9 bases apart. The entire amount of isolated RNA was reverse transcribed using the High Capacity cDNA Reverse Transcription Kit, so the sequenced TCRB transcripts were expressed ones. Deep immunoSEQ sequencing was performed on naive, central memory and regulatory T cell samples, with an average of roughly 3.6 million total reads per sample. Sorted cells were lysed in RLT buffer, and RNA was extracted using DNase-treated RNeasy Micro or Mini kits according to cell number. Each cell subset was processed on its own to prevent cross-contamination, while patient and healthy donor samples were processed together. Using the immunoSEQ multiplex PCR, TCRB sequences were amplified from cDNA into 87-bp fragments spanning the CDR3 region. Sequencing of the amplicons was performed on the Illumina HiSeq platform. The authors processed their data as follows. PCR bias was computationally corrected using synthetic template baselines, reads within Hamming distance 2 were collapsed, and singletons that could not be merged were discarded. Reads were aligned against IMGT to assign V, D and J genes, CDR3 length and insertions or deletions at six rearrangement sites. Within each subset, clonotype counts were normalized to the number of sorted cells before true diversity and Gini coefficients were calculated with the tcR R package. Repertoire sharing was quantified using the overlap coefficient calculated on TCRB nucleotide sequences. Out-of-frame TCRB sequences from naive cells were analyzed to stand in for the pre-selection repertoire. TCRdb holds this immuneACCESS table with in-frame rearrangements only. Some clones are missing; in checked studies, unresolved V genes explain under half, and the rest has no known cause. V, J and clone size reflect that table, while D and trimming were determined from the DNA. Within this sample are roughly 260,000 clones, with under 13% of them counted one time only. The ten largest make up roughly 0.017% of the sample.

On this clone: It has no known antigen specificity. No base-level quality is on record; no much larger clone is a single base apart.

From each donor, a single peripheral blood sample of roughly 0.11 L on average was drawn into heparinised tubes. Naive, central memory, regulatory and stem cell-like memory CD4+ T cells were sorted on a BD FACSAria II using a panel including CD45RO, CCR7, CD25, CD127, CD95 and CD27. A purity above 98% was achieved for all sorted populations. PBMCs were isolated immediately by Lymphoprep density gradient centrifugation and stained directly without culture. So that batch effects would be minimized, each experiment stained and sorted samples in pairs, pairing one healthy donor with one patient. Material: naive CD4+ T cells from blood. The sample's cell subset or site label, in plain terms: true naive CD4+ T cells. This receptor was obtained from a man between 25 and 39 years old with type 1 diabetes. The chain employs TRBV7-2 and TRBJ2-4; no D gene is confidently identified. The DNA sequence is TGTGCCAGCAGAAACGAGCTAGCCAAAAACATTCAGTACTTC. This yields the protein CASRNELAKNIQYF.